Described below is a single T cell receptor beta chain sequence and its context. Its antigen is undetermined. V dropped 10 bases and J dropped 3; count of bases not matched to a gene: 7. The length of the CDR3 is 13 residues. Per the germline V gene, CDR1 is SGHRS and CDR2 is YFSETQ. It was with 60 Vbeta and 13 Jbeta primers that the PCR ran. Sequencing was performed with immunoSEQ multiplex PCR; in TCRdb, only in-frame clones are kept and a portion is missing. This table holds 130,000 to 150,000 clones, about four fifths found once. This sample was included in a study of cytomegalovirus exposure and HLA in healthy donors. Study-wide results and caveats: CMV antigen specificity was confirmed in vitro for three CMV-associated chains. Most of the TCR beta V segments (in an earlier analysis) were productive either about 90% or about 30% of the time. Later analysis revealed greater clonal expansion in HLA-associated TCR beta chains than in equally common others.

V and J are TRBV5-1 and TRBJ2-5, with 9 bases that match TRBD1. The sequenced sample consisted of PBMCs. The receptor comes from a man between 35 and 55 years old in good health and CMV-seropositive. Here the CDR3 DNA reads TGCGCCTCACGGTGGACAGGGGAAGAGACCCAGTACTTC. It specifies CASRWTGEETQYF.